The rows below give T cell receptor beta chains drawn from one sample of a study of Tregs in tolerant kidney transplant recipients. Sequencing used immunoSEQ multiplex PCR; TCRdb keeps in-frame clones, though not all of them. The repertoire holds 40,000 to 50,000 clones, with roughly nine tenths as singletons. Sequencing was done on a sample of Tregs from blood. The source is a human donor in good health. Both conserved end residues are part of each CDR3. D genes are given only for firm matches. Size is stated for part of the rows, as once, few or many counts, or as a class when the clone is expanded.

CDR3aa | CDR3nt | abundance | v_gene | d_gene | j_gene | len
CASSALRTRGKETQYF | TGTGCCAGTAGTGCGCTGCGGACTAGGGGTAAAGAGACCCAGTACTTC | . | TRBV19 | TRBD2 | TRBJ2-5 | 16
CASSYSTQETQYF | TGTGCCAGCAGTTACTCCACCCAAGAGACCCAGTACTTC | . | TRBV6-5 | . | TRBJ2-5 | 13
CASSFRIGRGPREQFF | TGTGCCAGCAGCTTCCGTATCGGGAGGGGACCTCGCGAGCAGTTCTTC | once | TRBV5-8 | TRBD2 | TRBJ2-1 | 16
CASRYLRAGTGELFF | TGTGCCAGCAGGTACCTACGGGCAGGTACCGGGGAGCTGTTTTTT | . | TRBV6-5 | . | TRBJ2-2 | 15
CASSYLRGGRETQYF | TGTGCTAGTAGTTACCTGAGGGGGGGCCGGGAGACCCAGTACTTC | . | TRBV12-5 | . | TRBJ2-5 | 15
CASSEQLEFWSYEQYF | TGTGCCAGCAGTGAGCAACTAGAGTTTTGGTCCTACGAGCAGTACTTC | . | TRBV2 | . | TRBJ2-7 | 16
CASTPTGTVSGANVLTF | TGTGCCAGTACCCCGACAGGGACGGTTTCTGGGGCCAACGTCCTGACTTTC | . | TRBV19 | TRBD1 | TRBJ2-6 | 17
CASSPRLAGGRGDTQYF | TGTGCCAGCTCACCACGCCTAGCGGGGGGCCGGGGAGATACGCAGTATTTT | . | TRBV18 | TRBD2 | TRBJ2-3 | 17
CASRPPTGTGNLAEQFF | TGTGCAAGTCGCCCTCCCACCGGGACAGGAAATCTCGCTGAGCAGTTCTTC | . | TRBV12-2 | . | TRBJ2-1 | 17
CASSATGGFYEQYF | TGCGCCAGCAGCGCAACAGGGGGCTTCTACGAGCAGTACTTC | . | TRBV5-1 | TRBD1 | TRBJ2-7 | 14
CASSVGLAGETDTQYF | TGTGCCAGCAGCGTCGGACTAGCGGGAGAGACAGATACGCAGTATTTT | . | TRBV7-2 | TRBD2 | TRBJ2-3 | 16
CASTREGQIYGYTF | TGTGCCAGCACCCGTGAGGGACAGATCTATGGCTACACCTTC | . | TRBV2 | TRBD1 | TRBJ1-2 | 14
CASSFRVTGTNEKLFF | TGTGCCAGCAGCTTCAGGGTGACGGGAACTAATGAAAAACTGTTTTTT | . | TRBV5-6 | . | TRBJ1-4 | 16
CASSLAGANTEAFF | TGTGCCAGCAGCTTAGCAGGGGCGAACACTGAAGCTTTCTTT | . | TRBV7-3 | . | TRBJ1-1 | 14
CASSLGWTALNTEAFF | TGTGCCAGCAGCTTAGGTTGGACGGCGTTAAACACTGAAGCTTTCTTT | . | TRBV7-9 | . | TRBJ1-1 | 16
CARSPGQAAKNIQYF | TGTGCCAGAAGCCCCGGACAGGCCGCCAAAAACATTCAGTACTTC | . | TRBV5-3 | TRBD1 | TRBJ2-4 | 15
CASSSYGTGTSYEQYF | TGTGCCAGCAGTTCCTACGGGACAGGGACCTCCTACGAGCAGTACTTC | . | TRBV6-5 | TRBD1 | TRBJ2-7 | 16
CSVGGTGRHTEAFF | TGCAGCGTTGGAGGAACAGGTCGCCACACTGAAGCTTTCTTT | once | TRBV29-1 | . | TRBJ1-1 | 14
CASSVRVAGYGYTF | TGTGCCAGTAGTGTCAGGGTAGCGGGCTATGGCTACACCTTC | . | TRBV19 | . | TRBJ1-2 | 14
CASSPTGALGNTIYF | TGTGCCAGCAGCCCTACAGGGGCGCTAGGAAACACCATATATTTT | . | TRBV5-5 | TRBD1 | TRBJ1-3 | 15
CASSEKPSQGLGDEQYF | TGTGCCAGCAGTGAAAAGCCCTCGCAGGGTTTGGGGGACGAGCAGTACTTC | . | TRBV6-1 | . | TRBJ2-7 | 17
CASSLVFLGDRDTQYF | TGTGCCAGCAGCTTAGTGTTTCTCGGCGATCGAGATACGCAGTATTTT | . | TRBV7-9 | . | TRBJ2-3 | 16
CASGQALDYEQYF | TGTGCCAGCGGACAGGCCCTGGACTACGAGCAGTACTTC | few | TRBV27 | TRBD1 | TRBJ2-7 | 13
CASSWADRGYGYTF | TGTGCCAGCAGTTGGGCGGACAGGGGCTATGGCTACACCTTC | . | TRBV6-1 | TRBD1 | TRBJ1-2 | 14
CASSVPPRTGQAGNTIYF | TGTGCCAGCAGTGTCCCCCCCAGGACAGGCCAGGCTGGAAACACCATATATTTT | . | TRBV2 | TRBD1 | TRBJ1-3 | 18
CASSYSRDGDQPQHF | TGTGCCAGCAGTTACTCCAGGGATGGAGATCAGCCCCAGCATTTT | . | TRBV6-5 | . | TRBJ1-5 | 15
CASSSLGTGPAGELFF | TGTGCCAGCAGCTCCTTGGGGACGGGCCCCGCCGGGGAGCTGTTTTTT | few | TRBV7-9 | . | TRBJ2-2 | 16
CAIQGQPGVSPLHF | TGTGCCATCCAAGGACAGCCGGGGGTATCACCCCTCCACTTT | . | TRBV10-3 | . | TRBJ1-6 | 14
CSVLPGGLSSYNEQFF | TGCAGCGTCCTTCCCGGCGGGTTAAGCTCCTACAATGAGCAGTTCTTC | . | TRBV29-1 | . | TRBJ2-1 | 16
CASSQESRTEAFF | TGTGCCAGCAGCCAAGAATCCAGGACTGAAGCTTTCTTT | . | TRBV4-2 | . | TRBJ1-1 | 13
CASSLVSGWGYTF | TGTGCCAGCAGCTTAGTCTCCGGCTGGGGCTACACCTTC | . | TRBV11-2 | . | TRBJ1-2 | 13